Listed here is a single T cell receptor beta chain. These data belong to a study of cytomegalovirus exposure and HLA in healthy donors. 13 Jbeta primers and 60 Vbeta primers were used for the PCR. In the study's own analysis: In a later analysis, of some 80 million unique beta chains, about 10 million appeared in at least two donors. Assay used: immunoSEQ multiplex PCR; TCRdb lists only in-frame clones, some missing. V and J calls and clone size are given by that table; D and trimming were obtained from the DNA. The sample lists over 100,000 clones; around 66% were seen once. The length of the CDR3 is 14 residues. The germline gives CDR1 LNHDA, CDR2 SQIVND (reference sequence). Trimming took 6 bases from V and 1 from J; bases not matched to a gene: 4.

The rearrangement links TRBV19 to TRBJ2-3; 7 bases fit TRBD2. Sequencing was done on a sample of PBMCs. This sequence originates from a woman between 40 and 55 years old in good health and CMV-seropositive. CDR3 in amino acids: CASRGGVGTDTQYF. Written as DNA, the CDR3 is TGTGCCAGTAGGGGGGGGGTGGGCACAGATACGCAGTATTTT. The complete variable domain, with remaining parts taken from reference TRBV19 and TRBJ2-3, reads DGGITQSPKYLFRKEGQNVTLSCEQNLNHDAMYWYRQDPGQGLRLIYYSQIVNDFQKGDIAEGYSVSREKKESFPLTVTSAQKNPTAFYLCASRGGVGTDTQYFGPGTRLTVL.